Listed below are T cell receptor beta chains from one sample, sequenced in a study of CXCR3-negative and CXCR3-positive naive CD8 T cells. TCRdb reprocessed the 5' RACE reads and keeps a single row for each CDR3 protein, giving no DNA. This repertoire includes 150,000 to 180,000 distinct CDR3 sequences. The source material was naive CXCR3+ CD8+ T cells from blood. These receptors were taken from a human donor in good health. Some clones in this sample may be carry-over from other donors' samples. The CDR3 runs from the conserved cysteine through the conserved F or W.

TRBJ2-7,TRBV7-9,CASSLGAYYEQYF
TRBJ2-1,TRBV5-8,CASSPWTGVYNEQFF
TRBJ1-1,TRBV20-1,CSAPLGGLNTEAFF
TRBJ1-3,TRBV28,CASSTGANSGNTIYF
TRBJ2-3,TRBV27,CASSLSRVAKGTQYF
TRBJ2-1,TRBV29-1,CSVVVLNYNEQFF
TRBJ2-3,TRBV4-1,CASSQVAGTDTQYF
TRBJ2-1,TRBV15,CATSSDRGGAVEGNEQFF
TRBJ2-7,TRBV7-2,CASSSNNRGYEQYF
TRBJ2-7,TRBV7-2,CASSLGTSGGHSYEQYF
TRBJ1-6,TRBV20-1,CSARDAARVAIHSPLHF
TRBJ2-5,TRBV29-1,CSVGPSGSRETQYF
TRBJ2-1,TRBV20-1,CSASLGGFSYNEQFF
TRBJ1-4,TRBV9,CASSVTGARGEKLFF
TRBJ2-1,TRBV2,CASSSSGSSNNEQFF
TRBJ2-2,TRBV29-1,CSVVGAASNTGELFF
TRBJ1-2,TRBV6-4,CASSDGSGGAETNYGYTF
TRBJ1-2,TRBV29-1,CSARDPTVSYGYTF
TRBJ1-2,TRBV7-9,CASSLVYLKPNYGYTF
TRBJ2-7,TRBV27,CASSSGQLPVYEQYF
TRBJ2-1,TRBV7-3,CASSLSASGSNEQFF
TRBJ2-1,TRBV11-1,CASSTRLASEQFF
TRBJ2-3,TRBV10-1,CASSETGGLFTDTQYF
TRBJ2-7,TRBV5-5,CASSFARGAYEQYF
TRBJ2-3,TRBV14,CASSPGGISTDTQYF
TRBJ2-7,TRBV12-3/TRBV12-4,CASTTRGGHSYEQYF
TRBJ2-4,TRBV6-4,CASSDSRGEAKNIQYF
TRBJ2-7,TRBV3-2,CASSRGLYEQYF
TRBJ2-7,TRBV4-1,CASSQDQVLQENYEQYF
TRBJ2-6,TRBV9,CASSATTGSPSSGANVLTF
TRBJ2-7,TRBV5-1,CASSLAGESYEQYF
TRBJ2-1,TRBV12-3/TRBV12-4,CASTERRYNEQFF
TRBJ2-1,TRBV4-1,CASSPLSGGSYNEQFF
TRBJ1-3,TRBV12-3/TRBV12-4,CASSLSVRGNTIYF
TRBJ2-7,TRBV5-5,CASSLLPGPYEQYF
TRBJ2-5,TRBV7-9,CASSLVATETQYF
TRBJ2-1,TRBV25-1,CASSLGGPLGEQFF
TRBJ2-1,TRBV12-5,CASGFEQGEIYNEQFF
TRBJ2-5,TRBV4-3,CASSQEPVAVYPGLTQYF
TRBJ1-2,TRBV12-3/TRBV12-4,CASSFSPRDYGYTF
TRBJ2-7,TRBV7-9,CASSSPGGFSYEQYF
TRBJ2-1,TRBV24-1,CATSDLAGPGNEQFF
TRBJ2-1,TRBV5-1,CASSLELAGFNEQFF
TRBJ2-7,TRBV29-1,CSVEGQTYEQYF
TRBJ2-5,TRBV7-8,CASRSSSWETQYF
TRBJ2-1,TRBV25-1,CASSRAGGETNEQFF
TRBJ2-1,TRBV13,CASSSETSALRWEQFF
TRBJ2-7,TRBV7-2,CASSFFLTYEQYF
TRBJ1-5,TRBV23-1,CASSQSRGLQPQHF
TRBJ2-7,TRBV27,CASSSTPTGSSYEQYF
TRBJ1-1,TRBV12-3/TRBV12-4,CASSADRGGRNTEAFF
TRBJ2-7,TRBV7-8,CASSLDYLAYEQYF
TRBJ2-1,TRBV3-1,CASSQLAGSFPYEQFF